The sequence of this TCR beta chain was determined in a study of blood T cells in healthy people across ages. Every donor contributed around 10 milliliters of peripheral blood by blood draw. Extracted total RNA amounted to at least 5 micrograms for each sample. Germline trimming cut 2 bases from V and 3 bases from J; bases unmatched to any gene: 3. CDR1 and CDR2 from the germline V gene are LNHNV and YYDKDF (reference sequence). The CDR3 contains 17 residues. Together with a sample-barcoded 5' primer, a J-beta primer mix was included in a second PCR lasting about 6 to 11 cycles. Carrying 12 random nucleotides, a template-switch adaptor labeled each individual cDNA molecule. Every individual sample yielded 2.5 million or more paired-end reads (each containing CDR3). MiXCR, applied by TCRdb to the 5' RACE reads, yields one record per CDR3 protein. This table has about 680,000 distinct CDR3 sequences, approximately 49% appearing once.

The chain joins TRBV15 to TRBJ1-6, with 11 bases aligning to TRBD1. Material for sequencing was blood. The sequence came from a woman in her fifties or sixties in good health. CDR3 sequence: CATSRSDRGLYNSPLHF. The DNA of the CDR3 is TGTGCCACCAGCAGATCGGACAGGGGGCTCTATAATTCACCCCTCCACTTT.